This TCR beta chain was recovered during a study of T cell repertoires in cytomegalovirus infection. This clonotype occurred a few times. Trimming left V 6 bases short and J 0 bases short, with 9 bases between. The CDR3 consists of 13 residues. The germline CDR1 and CDR2 sequences are MNHEY and SVGEGT. TCRdb used MiXCR to reprocess the reads, holding one entry per CDR3 protein. The table shows about 530,000 distinct CDR3 sequences, with around 27% occurring only once. The receptor was isolated from a human donor in good health (CMV status not recorded). Some clones in this sample may be carry-over from other donors' samples. The source material was PBMCs. The rearrangement joins TRBV6-2 or TRBV6-3 to TRBJ2-7; D is uncertain. The CDR3 loop reads CASSPEVSYEQYF. The CDR3 DNA follows: TGTGCCAGCAGCCCTGAAGTCTCCTACGAGCAGTACTTC.